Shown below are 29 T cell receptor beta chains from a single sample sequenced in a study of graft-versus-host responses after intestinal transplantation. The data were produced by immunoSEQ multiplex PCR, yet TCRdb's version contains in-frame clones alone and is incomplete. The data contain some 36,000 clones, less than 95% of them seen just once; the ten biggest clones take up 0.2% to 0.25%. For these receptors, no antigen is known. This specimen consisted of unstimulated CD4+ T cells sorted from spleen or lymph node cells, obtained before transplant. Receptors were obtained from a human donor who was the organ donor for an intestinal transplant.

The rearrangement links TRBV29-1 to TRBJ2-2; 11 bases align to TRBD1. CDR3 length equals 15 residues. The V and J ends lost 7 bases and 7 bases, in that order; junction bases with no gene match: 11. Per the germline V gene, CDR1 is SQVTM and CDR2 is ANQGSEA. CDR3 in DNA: TGCAGCGCGACGACCGGGACAGGGGGGAACGGGGAGCTGTTTTTT. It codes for CSATTGTGGNGELFF.

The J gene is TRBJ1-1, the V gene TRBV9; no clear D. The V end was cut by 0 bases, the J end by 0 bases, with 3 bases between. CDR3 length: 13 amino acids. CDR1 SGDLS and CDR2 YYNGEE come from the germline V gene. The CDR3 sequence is CASSVAVNTEAFF. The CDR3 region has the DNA TGTGCCAGCAGCGTAGCAGTGAACACTGAAGCTTTCTTT. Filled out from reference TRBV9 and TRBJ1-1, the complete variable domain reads DSGVTQTPKHLITATGQRVTLRCSPRSGDLSVYWYQQSLDQGLQFLIQYYNGEERAKGNILERFSAQQFPDLHSELNLSSLELGDSALYFCASSVAVNTEAFFGQGTRLTVV.

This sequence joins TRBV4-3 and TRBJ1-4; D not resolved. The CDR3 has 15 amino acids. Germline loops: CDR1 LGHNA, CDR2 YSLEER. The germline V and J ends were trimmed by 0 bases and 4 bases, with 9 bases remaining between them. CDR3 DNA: TGCGCCAGCAGCCAAGAAGGCTTCTATAATGAAAAACTGTTTTTT. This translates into CASSQEGFYNEKLFF.

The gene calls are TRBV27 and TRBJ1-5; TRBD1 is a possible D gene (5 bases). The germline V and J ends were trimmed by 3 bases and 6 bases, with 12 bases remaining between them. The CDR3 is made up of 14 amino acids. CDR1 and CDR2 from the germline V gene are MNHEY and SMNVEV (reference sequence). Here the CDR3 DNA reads TGTGCCAGCAGTTTTTTAGGGGCGAGTCAGCCCCAGCATTTT. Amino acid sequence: CASSFLGASQPQHF.

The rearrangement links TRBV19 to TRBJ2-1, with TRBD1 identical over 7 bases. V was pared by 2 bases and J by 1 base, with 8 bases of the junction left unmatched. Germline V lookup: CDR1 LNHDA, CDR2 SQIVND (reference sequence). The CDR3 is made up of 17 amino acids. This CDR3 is CASSISPGTASYNEQFF. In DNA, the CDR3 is TGTGCCAGTAGTATATCCCCCGGGACAGCGTCCTACAATGAGCAGTTCTTC.

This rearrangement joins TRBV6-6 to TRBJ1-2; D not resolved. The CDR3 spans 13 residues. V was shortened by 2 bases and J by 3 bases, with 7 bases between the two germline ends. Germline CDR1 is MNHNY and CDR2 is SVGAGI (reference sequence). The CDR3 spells CASSYLAHYGYTF. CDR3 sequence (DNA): TGTGCCAGCAGTTACCTGGCCCACTATGGCTACACCTTC.

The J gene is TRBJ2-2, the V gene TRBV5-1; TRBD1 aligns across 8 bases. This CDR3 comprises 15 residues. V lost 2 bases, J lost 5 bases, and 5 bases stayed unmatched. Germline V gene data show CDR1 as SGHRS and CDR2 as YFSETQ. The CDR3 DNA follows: TGCGCCAGCAGCTTATGGACAGGGAAGACCGGGGAGCTGTTTTTT. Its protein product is CASSLWTGKTGELFF.

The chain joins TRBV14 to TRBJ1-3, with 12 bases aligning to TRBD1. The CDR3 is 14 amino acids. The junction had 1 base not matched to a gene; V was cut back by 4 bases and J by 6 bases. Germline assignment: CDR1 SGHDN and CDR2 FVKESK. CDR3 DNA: TGTGCCAGCAGCCGGGACAGGGGGCCAAACACCATATATTTT. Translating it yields CASSRDRGPNTIYF.

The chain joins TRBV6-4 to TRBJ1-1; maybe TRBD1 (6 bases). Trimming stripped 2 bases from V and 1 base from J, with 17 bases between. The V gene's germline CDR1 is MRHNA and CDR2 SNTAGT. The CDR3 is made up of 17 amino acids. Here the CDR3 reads CASSDPRRGQGNTEAFF. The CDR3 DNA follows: TGTGCCAGCAGTGACCCACGGCGGGGGCAGGGGAACACTGAAGCTTTCTTT.

The CDR3 sequence: CASSRQGRLDTEAFF. CDR3 bases: TGTGCCAGCAGCCGACAGGGTAGGTTGGACACTGAAGCTTTCTTT. The chain combines TRBV9 with TRBJ1-1; 7 bases map to TRBD1. CDR1 is SGDLS, CDR2 YYNGEE, per germline. J gave up 3 bases and V 4 bases, and 9 bases lay outside the gene matches. This CDR3 comprises 15 residues.

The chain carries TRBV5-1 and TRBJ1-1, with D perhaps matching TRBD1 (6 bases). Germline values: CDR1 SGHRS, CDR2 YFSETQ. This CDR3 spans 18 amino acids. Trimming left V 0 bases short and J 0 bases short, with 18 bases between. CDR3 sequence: CASSLAGGGSTMNTEAFF. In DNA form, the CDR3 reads TGCGCCAGCAGCTTGGCCGGGGGCGGCTCTACCATGAACACTGAAGCTTTCTTT.

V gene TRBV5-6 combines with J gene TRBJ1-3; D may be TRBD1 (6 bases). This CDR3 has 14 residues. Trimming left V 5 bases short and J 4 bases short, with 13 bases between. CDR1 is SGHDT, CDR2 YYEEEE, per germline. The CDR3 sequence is CASRPTGSGNTIYF. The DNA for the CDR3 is TGTGCCAGCAGACCGACAGGTTCCGGAAACACCATATATTTT.

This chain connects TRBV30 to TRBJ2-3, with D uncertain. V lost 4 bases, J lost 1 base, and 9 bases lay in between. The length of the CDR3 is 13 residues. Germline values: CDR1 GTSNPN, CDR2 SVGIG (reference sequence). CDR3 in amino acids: CAWNVPRTDTQYF. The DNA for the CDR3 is TGTGCCTGGAATGTACCTCGCACAGATACGCAGTATTTT.

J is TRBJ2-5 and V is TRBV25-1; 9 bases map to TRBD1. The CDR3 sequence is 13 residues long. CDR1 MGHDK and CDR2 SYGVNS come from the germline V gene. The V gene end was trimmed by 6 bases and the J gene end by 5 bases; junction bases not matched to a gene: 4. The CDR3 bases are TGTGCCAGCAGACAGGGGGCAGTGGAGACCCAGTACTTC. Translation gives CASRQGAVETQYF. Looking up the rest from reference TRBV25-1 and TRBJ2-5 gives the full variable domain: EADIYQTPRYLVIGTGKKITLECSQTMGHDKMYWYQQDPGMELHLIHYSYGVNSTEKGDLSSESTVSRIRTEHFPLTLESARPSHTSQYLCASRQGAVETQYFGPGTRLLVL.

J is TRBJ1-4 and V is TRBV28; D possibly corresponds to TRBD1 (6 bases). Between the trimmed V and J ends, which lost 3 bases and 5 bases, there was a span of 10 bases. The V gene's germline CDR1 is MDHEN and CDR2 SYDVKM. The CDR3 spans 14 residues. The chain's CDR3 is CASSFSGENEKLFF. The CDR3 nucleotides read TGTGCCAGCAGTTTTTCAGGGGAAAATGAAAAACTGTTTTTT.

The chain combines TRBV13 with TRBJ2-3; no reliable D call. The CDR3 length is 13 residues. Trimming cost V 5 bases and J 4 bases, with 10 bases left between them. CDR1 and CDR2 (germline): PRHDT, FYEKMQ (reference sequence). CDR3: CASSPLPADTQYF. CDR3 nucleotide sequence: TGTGCCAGCAGCCCCCTGCCGGCAGATACGCAGTATTTT. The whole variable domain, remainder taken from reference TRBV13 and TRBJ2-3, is AAGVIQSPRHLIKEKRETATLKCYPIPRHDTVYWYQQGPGQDPQFLISFYEKMQSDKGSIPDRFSAQQFSDYHSELNMSSLELGDSALYFCASSPLPADTQYFGPGTRLTVL.

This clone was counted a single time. CDR3: CASRPSTGHTEAFF. CDR3 DNA sequence: TGTGCCAGCAGGCCGAGCACAGGGCACACTGAAGCTTTCTTT. The V and J genes are TRBV2 and TRBJ1-1; weak D call: TRBD1 (6 bases). Germline lookup yields CDR1 SNHLY and CDR2 FYNNEI. The V end lost 6 bases, the J end lost 3 bases, and 14 bases lay between the germline ends. The CDR3 is 14 amino acids.

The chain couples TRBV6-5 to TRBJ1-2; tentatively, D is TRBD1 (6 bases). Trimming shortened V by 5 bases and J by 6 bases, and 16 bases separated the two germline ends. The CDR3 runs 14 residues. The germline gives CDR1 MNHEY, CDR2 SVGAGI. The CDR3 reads CASSGQGRIHGYTF. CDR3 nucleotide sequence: TGTGCCAGCAGTGGCCAGGGGAGGATACATGGCTACACCTTC.

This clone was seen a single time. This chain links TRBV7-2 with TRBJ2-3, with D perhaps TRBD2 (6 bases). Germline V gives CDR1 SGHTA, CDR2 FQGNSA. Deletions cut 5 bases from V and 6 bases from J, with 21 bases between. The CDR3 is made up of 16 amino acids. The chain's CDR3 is CASSLGARGAGDTQYF. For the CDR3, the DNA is TGTGCCAGCAGCCTTGGCGCGAGGGGCGCGGGGGATACGCAGTATTTT.

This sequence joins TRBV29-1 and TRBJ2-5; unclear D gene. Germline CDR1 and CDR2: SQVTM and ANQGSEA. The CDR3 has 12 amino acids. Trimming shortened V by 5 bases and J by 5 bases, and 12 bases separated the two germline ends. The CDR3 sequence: CSVRASLETQYF. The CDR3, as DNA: TGCAGCGTTCGGGCTAGTTTGGAGACCCAGTACTTC. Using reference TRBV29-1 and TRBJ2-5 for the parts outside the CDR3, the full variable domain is SAVISQKPSRDICQRGTSLTIQCQVDSQVTMMFWYRQQPGQSLTLIATANQGSEATYESGFVIDKFPISRPNLTFSTLTVSNMSPEDSSIYLCSVRASLETQYFGPGTRLLVL.

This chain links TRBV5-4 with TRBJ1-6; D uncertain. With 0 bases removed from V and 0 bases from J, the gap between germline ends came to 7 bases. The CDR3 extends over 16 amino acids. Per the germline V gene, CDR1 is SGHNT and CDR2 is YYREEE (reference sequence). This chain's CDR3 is CASSLDGSSYNSPLHF. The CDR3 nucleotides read TGTGCCAGCAGCTTGGACGGGAGCTCCTATAATTCACCCCTCCACTTT.

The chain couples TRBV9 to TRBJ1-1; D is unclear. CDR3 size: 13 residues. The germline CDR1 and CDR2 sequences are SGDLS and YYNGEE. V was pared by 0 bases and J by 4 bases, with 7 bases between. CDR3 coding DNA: TGTGCCAGCAGCGTAGTAGGAAGCACTGAAGCTTTCTTT. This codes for CASSVVGSTEAFF.

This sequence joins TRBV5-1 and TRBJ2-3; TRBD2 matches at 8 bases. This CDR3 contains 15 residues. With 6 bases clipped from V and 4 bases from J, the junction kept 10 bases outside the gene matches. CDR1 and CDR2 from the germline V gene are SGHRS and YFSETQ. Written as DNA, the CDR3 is TGCGCCAGCAAAGGCGGGGGGTCCCTCGCAGATACGCAGTATTTT. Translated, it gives CASKGGGSLADTQYF.

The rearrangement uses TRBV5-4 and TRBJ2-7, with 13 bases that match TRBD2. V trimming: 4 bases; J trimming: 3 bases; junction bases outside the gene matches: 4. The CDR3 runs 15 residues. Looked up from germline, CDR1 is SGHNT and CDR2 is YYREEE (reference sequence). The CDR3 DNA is TGTGCCAGCAGCCCCGGACTAGCGGGGGACTACGAGCAGTACTTC. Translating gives CASSPGLAGDYEQYF.

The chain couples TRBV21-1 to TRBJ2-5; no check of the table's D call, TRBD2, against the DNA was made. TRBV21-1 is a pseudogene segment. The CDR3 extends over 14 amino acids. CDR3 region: CASSKGERGETQYF. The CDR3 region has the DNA TGTGCCAGCAGCAAAGGGGAGCGGGGGGAGACCCAGTACTTC.

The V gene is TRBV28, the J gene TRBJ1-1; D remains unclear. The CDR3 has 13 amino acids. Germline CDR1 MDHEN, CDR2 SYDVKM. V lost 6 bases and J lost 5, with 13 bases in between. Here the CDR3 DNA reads TGTGCCAGCAGCCCACCCGAGAAGACTGAAGCTTTCTTT. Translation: CASSPPEKTEAFF.

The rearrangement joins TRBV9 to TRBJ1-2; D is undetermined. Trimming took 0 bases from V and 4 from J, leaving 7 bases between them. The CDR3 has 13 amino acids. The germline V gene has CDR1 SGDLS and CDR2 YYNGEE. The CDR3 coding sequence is TGTGCCAGCAGCGTAGACGGTGGCTATGGCTACACCTTC. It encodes CASSVDGGYGYTF.

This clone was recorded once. This CDR3 is CASSLGYTSSYEQYF. In DNA, the CDR3 is TGTGCCAGCAGCTTGGGTTATACTAGCTCCTACGAGCAGTACTTC. This sequence joins TRBV5-4 and TRBJ2-7; tentative D call: TRBD2 (5 bases). CDR1 and CDR2 from the germline V gene are SGHNT and YYREEE (reference sequence). Deletions cut 0 bases from V and 0 bases from J, with 10 bases between. The CDR3 is 15 amino acids.

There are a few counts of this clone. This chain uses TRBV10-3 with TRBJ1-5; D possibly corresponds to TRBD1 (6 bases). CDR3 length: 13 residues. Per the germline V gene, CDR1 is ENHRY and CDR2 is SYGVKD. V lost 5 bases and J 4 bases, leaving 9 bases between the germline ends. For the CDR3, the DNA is TGTGCCATCAGTCGGGACATAAATCAGCCCCAGCATTTT. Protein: CAISRDINQPQHF.